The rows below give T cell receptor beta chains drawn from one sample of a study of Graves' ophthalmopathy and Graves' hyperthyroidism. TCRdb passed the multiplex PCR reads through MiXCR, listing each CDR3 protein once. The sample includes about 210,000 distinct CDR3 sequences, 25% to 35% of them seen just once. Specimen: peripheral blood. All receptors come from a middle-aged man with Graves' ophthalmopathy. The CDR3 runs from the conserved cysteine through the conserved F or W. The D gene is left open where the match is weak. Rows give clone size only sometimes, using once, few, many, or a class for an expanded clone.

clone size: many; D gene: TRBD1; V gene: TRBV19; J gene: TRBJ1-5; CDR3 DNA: TGTGCCAGTAGGGACAGGGGAGGTCAGCCCCAGCATTTT; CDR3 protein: CASRDRGGQPQHF
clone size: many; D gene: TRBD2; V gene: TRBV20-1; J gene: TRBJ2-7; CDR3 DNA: TGCAGTGCCACACCTAGCGGGAGTCACGAGCAGTACTTC; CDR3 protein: CSATPSGSHEQYF
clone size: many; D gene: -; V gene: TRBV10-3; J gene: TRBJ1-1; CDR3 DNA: TGTGCCATCAGTGGCCGGGGGGTGAACACTGAAGCTTTCTTT; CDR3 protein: CAISGRGVNTEAFF
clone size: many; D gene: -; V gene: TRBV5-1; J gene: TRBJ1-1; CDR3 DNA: -; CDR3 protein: CASSPVLRGKNTEAFF
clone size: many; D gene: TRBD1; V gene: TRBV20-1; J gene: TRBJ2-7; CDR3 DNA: TGCAGTGCTCCTCCGGAGGACAGGGTTCCTTACGAGCAGTACTTC; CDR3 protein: CSAPPEDRVPYEQYF
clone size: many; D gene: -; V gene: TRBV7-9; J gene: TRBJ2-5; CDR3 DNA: TGTGCCAGCAGCTTGGGGCGGTCGTACCAAGAGACCCAGTACTTC; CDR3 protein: CASSLGRSYQETQYF
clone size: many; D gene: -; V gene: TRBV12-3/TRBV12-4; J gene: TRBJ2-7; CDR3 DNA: TGTGCCAGCAGTTTTACGCCCTACGAGCAGTACTTC; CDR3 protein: CASSFTPYEQYF
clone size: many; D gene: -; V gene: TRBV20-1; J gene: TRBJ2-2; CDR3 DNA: TGCAGTGCTATTCAAACCGGGGAGCTGTTTTTT; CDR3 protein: CSAIQTGELFF
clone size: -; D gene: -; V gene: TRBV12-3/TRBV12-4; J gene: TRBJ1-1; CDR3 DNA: TGTGCCAGCAGTCTCGGGTCTGGGGAAACTGAAGCTTTCTTT; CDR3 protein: CASSLGSGETEAFF
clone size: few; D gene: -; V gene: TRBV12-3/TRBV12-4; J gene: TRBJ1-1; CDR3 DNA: TGTGCCAGCACCTTGGGCAGAGACGCTGAAGCTTTCTTT; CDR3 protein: CASTLGRDAEAFF
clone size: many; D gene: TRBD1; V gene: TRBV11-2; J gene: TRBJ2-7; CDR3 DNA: TGTGCCAGCAGAGAATCCGGGACAGGGGTCCTCGAGCAGTACTTC; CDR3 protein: CASRESGTGVLEQYF
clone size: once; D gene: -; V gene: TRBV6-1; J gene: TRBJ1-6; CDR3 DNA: TGTGCCAGCAGCTTCACCGGACGGGTATGGAATTCACCCCTCCACTTT; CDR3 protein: CASSFTGRVWNSPLHF
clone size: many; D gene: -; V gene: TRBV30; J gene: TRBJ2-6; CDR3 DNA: TGTGCCTGGAGTGTCACAGGGACTGGGGCCAACGTCCTGACTTTC; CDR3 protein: CAWSVTGTGANVLTF
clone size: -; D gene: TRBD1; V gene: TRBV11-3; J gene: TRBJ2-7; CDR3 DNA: TGTGCCAGCAGCTCCTGGACAGACCCCGGGACAGGGCACCCCGAGCAGTACTTC; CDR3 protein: CASSSWTDPGTGHPEQYF
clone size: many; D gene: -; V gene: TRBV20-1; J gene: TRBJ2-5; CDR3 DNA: TGCAGTGCTAGGTTCCCCTACCAAGAGACCCAGTACTTC; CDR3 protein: CSARFPYQETQYF
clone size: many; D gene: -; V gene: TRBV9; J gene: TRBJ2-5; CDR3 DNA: TGTGCCAGCAGCGTAGAGACAGATGAGACCCAGTACTTC; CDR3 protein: CASSVETDETQYF
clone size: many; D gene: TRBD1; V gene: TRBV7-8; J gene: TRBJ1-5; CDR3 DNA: TGTGCCAGCAGCAACGACAGGGGCCGAGCTCAGCCCCAGCATTTT; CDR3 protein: CASSNDRGRAQPQHF
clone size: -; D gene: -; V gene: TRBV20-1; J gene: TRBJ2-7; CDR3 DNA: TGCAGTGTAACCCACAGGGAAGGCTACGAGCAGTACTTC; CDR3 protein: CSVTHREGYEQYF
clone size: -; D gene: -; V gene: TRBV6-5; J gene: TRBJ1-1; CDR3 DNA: TGTGCCAGCAGTTACTCGGCGTGGATCACTGAAGCTTTCTTT; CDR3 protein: CASSYSAWITEAFF
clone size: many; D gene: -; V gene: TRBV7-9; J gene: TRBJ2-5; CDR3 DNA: TGTGCCAGCCAGCTCCTGGGCGAAGAGACCCAGTACTTC; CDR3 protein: CASQLLGEETQYF
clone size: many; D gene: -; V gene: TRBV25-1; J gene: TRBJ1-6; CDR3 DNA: TGTGCCAGCAGTGAACCCCCCGTGGGTCCCTCCTATAATTCACCCCTCCACTTT; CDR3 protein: CASSEPPVGPSYNSPLHF
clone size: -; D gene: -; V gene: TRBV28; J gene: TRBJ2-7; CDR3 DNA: TGTGCCAGCAGTGTTATAAACTCCTACGAGCAGTACTTC; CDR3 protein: CASSVINSYEQYF
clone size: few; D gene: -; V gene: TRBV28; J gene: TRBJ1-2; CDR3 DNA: TGTGCCAGCAGTTTATGGGACAACTTCTATGGCTACACCTTC; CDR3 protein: CASSLWDNFYGYTF
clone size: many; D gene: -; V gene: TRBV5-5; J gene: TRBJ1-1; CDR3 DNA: TGTGCCAGCAGCTTTCAGGGAAGTGCGGAAGCTTTCTTT; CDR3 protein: CASSFQGSAEAFF
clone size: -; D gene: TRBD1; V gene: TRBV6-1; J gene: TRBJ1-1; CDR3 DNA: TGTGCCAGCAGAATAGACCGGGACAGGGACACTGAAGCTTTCTTT; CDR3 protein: CASRIDRDRDTEAFF
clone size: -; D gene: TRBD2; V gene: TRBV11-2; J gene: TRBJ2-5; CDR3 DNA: TGTGCCAGCAGCCGAGGGACTAGCGCCCAAGAGACCCAGTACTTC; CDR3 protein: CASSRGTSAQETQYF
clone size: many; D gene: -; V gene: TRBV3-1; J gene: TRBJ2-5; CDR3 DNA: TGTGCCAGCAGCCAAGGGGGGATGGAGACCCAGTACTTC; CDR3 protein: CASSQGGMETQYF
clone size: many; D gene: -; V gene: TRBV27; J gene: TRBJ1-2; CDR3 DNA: TGTGCCAGCAGTCACACCCCCCAGACAGGACGAACCTATGGCTACACCTTC; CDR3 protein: CASSHTPQTGRTYGYTF
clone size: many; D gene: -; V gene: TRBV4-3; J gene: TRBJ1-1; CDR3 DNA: TGCGCCAGCAGCCGAGAAGGGGGTCTGGGAGCTTTCTTT; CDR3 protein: CASSREGGLGAFF
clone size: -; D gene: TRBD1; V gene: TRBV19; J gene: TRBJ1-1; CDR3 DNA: TGTGCCAGTAGTAGACGACAGGGGGCGCTTGGTGAAGCTTTCTTT; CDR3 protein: CASSRRQGALGEAFF
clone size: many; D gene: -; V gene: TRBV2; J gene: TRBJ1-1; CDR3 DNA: TGTGCCACTCAGTCGGGAGGAGGGGTCAACACTGAAGCTTTCTTT; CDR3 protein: CATQSGGGVNTEAFF
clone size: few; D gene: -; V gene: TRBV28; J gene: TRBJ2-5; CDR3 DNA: TGTGCCAGCAGTTTAAGCCAGGCCCAAGAGACCCAGTACTTC; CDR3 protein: CASSLSQAQETQYF
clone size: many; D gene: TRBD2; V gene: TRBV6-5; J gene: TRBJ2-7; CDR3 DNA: TGTGCCAGCAGGCGGGGGTTAGGTGAGCAGTACTTC; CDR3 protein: CASRRGLGEQYF
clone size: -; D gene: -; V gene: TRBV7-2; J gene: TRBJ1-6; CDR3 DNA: TGTGCCAGCAGCTTAGGAGGGACGGAGTATTCACCCCTCCACTTT; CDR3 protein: CASSLGGTEYSPLHF
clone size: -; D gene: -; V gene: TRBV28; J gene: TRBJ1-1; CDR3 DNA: TGTGCCAGCAACCCGGGGCAGAGAACCAACACTGAAGCTTTCTTT; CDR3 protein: CASNPGQRTNTEAFF
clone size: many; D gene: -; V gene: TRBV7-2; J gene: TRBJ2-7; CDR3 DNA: TGTGCCAGCAGCTTAGCGAGGGAGAGCTCCTACGAGCAGTACTTC; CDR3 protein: CASSLARESSYEQYF
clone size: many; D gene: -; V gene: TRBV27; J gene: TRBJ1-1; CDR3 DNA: TGTGCCAGCAGTGGAACAGGTTCGGACACTGAAGCTTTCTTT; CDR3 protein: CASSGTGSDTEAFF
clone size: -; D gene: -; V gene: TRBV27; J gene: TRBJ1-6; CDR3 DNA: TGTGCCAGTAAACGGGGAGAAACTTATAATTCACCCCTCCACTTT; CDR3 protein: CASKRGETYNSPLHF
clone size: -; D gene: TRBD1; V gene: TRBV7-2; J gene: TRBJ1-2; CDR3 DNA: TGTGCCAGCAGCCAAGCCACAGGGGTGGATGGCTACACCTTC; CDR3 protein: CASSQATGVDGYTF
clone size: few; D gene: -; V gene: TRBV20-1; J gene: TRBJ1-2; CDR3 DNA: TGCAGTGCTAGAGATCTACGGTCCCTCAATGATGGCTACACCTTC; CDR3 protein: CSARDLRSLNDGYTF
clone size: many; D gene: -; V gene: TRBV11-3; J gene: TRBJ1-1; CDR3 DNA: TGTGCCAGCAGCCGCGGCACTGAAGCTTTCTTT; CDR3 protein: CASSRGTEAFF
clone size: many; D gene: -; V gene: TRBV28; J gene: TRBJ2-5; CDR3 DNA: TGTGCCAGCAGCCCCGGGGGGACCCAGTACTTC; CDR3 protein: CASSPGGTQYF
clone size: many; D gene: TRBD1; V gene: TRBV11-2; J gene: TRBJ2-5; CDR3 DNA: TGTGCCAGCAGCTTAGGGGGACAGGGAAGGGAGACCCAGTACTTC; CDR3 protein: CASSLGGQGRETQYF
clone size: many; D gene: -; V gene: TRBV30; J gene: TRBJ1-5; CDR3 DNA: TGTGCCTGGAGGAACAACAGGAATCAGCCCCAGCATTTT; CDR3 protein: CAWRNNRNQPQHF
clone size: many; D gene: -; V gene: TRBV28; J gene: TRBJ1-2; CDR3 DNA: TGTGCCAGCAGCTCGGGGCCAGGGCTCTATGGCTACACCTTC; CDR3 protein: CASSSGPGLYGYTF
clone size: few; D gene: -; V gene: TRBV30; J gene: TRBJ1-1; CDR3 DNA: TGTGCCTGGAGTGTGAAACTGAACACTGAAGCTTTCTTT; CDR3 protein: CAWSVKLNTEAFF
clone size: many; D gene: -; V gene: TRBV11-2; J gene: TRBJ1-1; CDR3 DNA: TGTGCCAGCAGCTTAGATATCGGGGCTACGTTGCTGAACACTGAAGCTTTCTTT; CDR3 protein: CASSLDIGATLLNTEAFF
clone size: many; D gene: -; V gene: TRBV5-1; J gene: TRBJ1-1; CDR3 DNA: TGCGCCAGCAGCTCTTCTAGGTCAGGGGAGGGGACTGAAGCTTTCTTT; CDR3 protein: CASSSSRSGEGTEAFF
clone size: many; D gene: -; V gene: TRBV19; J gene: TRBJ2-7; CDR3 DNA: TGTGCCAGTAGTATTGCCGGCTACGAGCAGTACTTC; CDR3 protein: CASSIAGYEQYF
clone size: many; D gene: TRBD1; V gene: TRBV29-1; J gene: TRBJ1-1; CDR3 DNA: TGCAGCGTAGAGGGACAGCGGGCTTTGGGCACTGAAGCTTTCTTT; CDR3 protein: CSVEGQRALGTEAFF